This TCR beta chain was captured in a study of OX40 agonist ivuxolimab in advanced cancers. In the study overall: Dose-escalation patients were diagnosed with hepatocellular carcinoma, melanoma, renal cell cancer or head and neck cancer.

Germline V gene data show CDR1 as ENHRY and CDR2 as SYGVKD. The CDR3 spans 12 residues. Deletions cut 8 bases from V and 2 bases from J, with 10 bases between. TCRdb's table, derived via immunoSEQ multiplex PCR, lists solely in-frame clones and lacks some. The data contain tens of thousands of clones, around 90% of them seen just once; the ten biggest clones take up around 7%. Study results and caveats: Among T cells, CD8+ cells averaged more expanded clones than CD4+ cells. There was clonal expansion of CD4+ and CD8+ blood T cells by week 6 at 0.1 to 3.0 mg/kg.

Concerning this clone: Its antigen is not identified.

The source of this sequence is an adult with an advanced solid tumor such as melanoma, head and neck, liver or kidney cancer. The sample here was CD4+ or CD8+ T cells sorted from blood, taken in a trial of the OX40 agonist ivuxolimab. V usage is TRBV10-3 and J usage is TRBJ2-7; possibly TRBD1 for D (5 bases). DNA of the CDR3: TGTGCCATCGCCGGCAGGGCCTACGAGCAGTACTTC. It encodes CAIAGRAYEQYF.